The sequence of this TCR beta chain was determined in a study of blood T cell repertoires in COVID-19. Study overall: The samples span acute and convalescent COVID-19 from the United States, Italy and Spain. T cells, B-cell-depleted T cells, or PBMCs provided the cDNA or gDNA that served as material.

The CDR3 extends over 16 amino acids. Germline loops: CDR1 SEHNR, CDR2 FQNEAQ (reference sequence). The ends lost 3 bases at V and 0 bases at J; junction bases unmatched: 5. How the authors handled the data: Amplification from reference gene primers served as the basis for estimated nucleated cell counts. Using immunoSEQ multiplex PCR, the repertoire was profiled, and TCRdb retains in-frame clones only, with some absent. The DNA gave D and trimming, while V, J and clone size come from that table. The table records roughly 88,000 clones, approximately 70% of them present only once. Sample: peripheral blood. This TCR came from a woman aged 55-75 years in a cohort sampled during active or convalescent COVID-19. The genes are TRBV7-9 and TRBJ1-3; 7 positions agree with TRBD1. The CDR3 is CASSFPGQSSGNTIYF. CDR3 DNA sequence: TGTGCCAGCAGCTTCCCGGGACAGAGCTCTGGAAACACCATATATTTT.